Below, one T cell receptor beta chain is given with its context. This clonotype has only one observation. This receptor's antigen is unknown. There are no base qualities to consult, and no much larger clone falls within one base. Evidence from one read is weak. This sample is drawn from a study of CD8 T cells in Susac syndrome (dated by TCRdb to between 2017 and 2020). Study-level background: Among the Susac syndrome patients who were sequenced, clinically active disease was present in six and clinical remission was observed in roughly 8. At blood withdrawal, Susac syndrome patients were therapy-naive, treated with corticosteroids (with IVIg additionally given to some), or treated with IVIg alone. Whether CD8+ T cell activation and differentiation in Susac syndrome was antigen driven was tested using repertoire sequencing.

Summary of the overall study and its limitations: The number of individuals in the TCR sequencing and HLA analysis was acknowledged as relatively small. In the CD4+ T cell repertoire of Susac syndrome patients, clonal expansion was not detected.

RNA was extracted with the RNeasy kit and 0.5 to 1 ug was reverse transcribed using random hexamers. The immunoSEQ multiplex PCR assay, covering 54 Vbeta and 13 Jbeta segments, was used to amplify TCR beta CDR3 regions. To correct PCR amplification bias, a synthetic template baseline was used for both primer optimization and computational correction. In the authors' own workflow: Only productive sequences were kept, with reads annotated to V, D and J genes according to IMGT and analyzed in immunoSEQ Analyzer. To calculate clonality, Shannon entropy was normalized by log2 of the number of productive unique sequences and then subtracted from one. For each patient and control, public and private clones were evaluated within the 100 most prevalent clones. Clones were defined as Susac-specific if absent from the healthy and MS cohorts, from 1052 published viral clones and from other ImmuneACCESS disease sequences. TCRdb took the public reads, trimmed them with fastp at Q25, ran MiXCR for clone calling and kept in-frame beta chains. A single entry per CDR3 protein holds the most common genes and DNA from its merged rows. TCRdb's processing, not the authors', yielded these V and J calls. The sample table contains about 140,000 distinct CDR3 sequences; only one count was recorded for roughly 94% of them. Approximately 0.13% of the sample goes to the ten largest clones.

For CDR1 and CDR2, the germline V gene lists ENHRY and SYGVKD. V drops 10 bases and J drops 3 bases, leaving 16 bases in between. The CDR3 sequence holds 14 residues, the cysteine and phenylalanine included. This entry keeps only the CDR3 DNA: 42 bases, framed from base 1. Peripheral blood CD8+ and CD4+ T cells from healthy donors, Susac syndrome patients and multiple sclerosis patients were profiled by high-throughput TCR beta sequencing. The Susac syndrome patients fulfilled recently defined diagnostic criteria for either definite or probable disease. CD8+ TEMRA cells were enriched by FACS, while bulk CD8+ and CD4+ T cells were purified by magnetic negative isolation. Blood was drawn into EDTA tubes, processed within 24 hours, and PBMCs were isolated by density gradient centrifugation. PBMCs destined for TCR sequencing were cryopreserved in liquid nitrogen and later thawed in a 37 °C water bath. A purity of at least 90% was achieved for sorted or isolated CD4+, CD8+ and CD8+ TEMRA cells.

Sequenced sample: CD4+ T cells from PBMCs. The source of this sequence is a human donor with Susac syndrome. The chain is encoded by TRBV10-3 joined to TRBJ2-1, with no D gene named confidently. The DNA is TGTGCCACGGGTGCTGGGATTCTCTACAATGAGCAGTTCTTC. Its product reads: CATGAGILYNEQFF.